The subject of this entry is one TCR beta chain. The antigen is undetermined. This clone may be a read error of a much larger clone one base away. Time point defined: newly diagnosed GD, antithyroid drugs for less than 3 months. There was RNA extracted from PBMCs, and the TCR library was made from it. All patients originated from an endocrinology department located in Xi'an, China. Peripheral blood, about 10 milliliters per patient, was collected in EDTA tubes. The sample comes from a study of regulatory T cells in long-lasting Graves disease. Assembly of TCR beta libraries relied on iRepertoire HTBI primers together with Arm-PCR of CDR3 regions. TCRdb re-called the multiplex PCR reads through MiXCR, storing one row per CDR3 protein. The repertoire holds about 240,000 distinct CDR3 sequences, with just over 20% as singletons. This CDR3 has 13 residues. V lost 5 bases, J lost 6 bases, and 13 bases lay in between. Germline-derived CDR1 and CDR2 are SGHDN and FVKESK.

Whole-study findings and limits: Persistent Graves' patients showed reduced TCR diversity versus newly diagnosed patients. Favored gene segments in persistent disease were TRBV28, TRBJ1-2 and TRBJ2-5.

This TCR was recovered from a female donor with Graves disease. The sequencing here drew on peripheral blood mononuclear cells (PBMCs), taken at new diagnosis, from a patient treated with antithyroid drugs. The chain combines TRBV14 with TRBJ1-1, with a weak D call TRBD1 (5 bases). The CDR3 coding sequence is TGTGCCAGCAGCTTTTCCGGGGCCCCTGAAGCTTTCTTT. Translated: CASSFSGAPEAFF.